Sequencing of this TCR beta chain was carried out in a study of cytomegalovirus exposure and HLA in healthy donors. Study summary: A later analysis reported the same platform for the roughly 120 validation repertoires and the roughly 700 first-cohort repertoires. Study-level results: Reportedly, diagnosis of cytomegalovirus status by the classifier showed high specificity and sensitivity. It was approximately 170 TCR beta chains that were listed as cytomegalovirus-associated.

Assay: immunoSEQ multiplex PCR; the TCRdb copy retains only in-frame clones and omits some. Here the sample spans tens of thousands of clones, over 85% being singletons. With respect to this clone: Its target is not known.

Germline V gene sequence: CDR1 SGHNT, CDR2 YENEEA. This CDR3 is 14 amino acids long. J gave up 1 base and V 5 bases, and 4 bases lay outside the gene matches. The chain couples TRBV11-3 to TRBJ1-1, with 7 bases that match TRBD1. This sequence originates from a woman younger than 35 in good health and CMV-seronegative. Material for sequencing was PBMCs. The CDR3, as DNA: TGTGCCAGCAGCACGGGACAGCCGAACACTGAAGCTTTCTTT. Translation: CASSTGQPNTEAFF. The full variable domain, rest sourced from reference TRBV11-3 and TRBJ1-1, is EAGVVQSPRYKIIEKKQPVAFWCNPISGHNTLYWYLQNLGQGPELLIRYENEEAVDDSQLPKDRFSAERLKGVDSTLKIQPAELGDSAVYLCASSTGQPNTEAFFGQGTRLTVV.